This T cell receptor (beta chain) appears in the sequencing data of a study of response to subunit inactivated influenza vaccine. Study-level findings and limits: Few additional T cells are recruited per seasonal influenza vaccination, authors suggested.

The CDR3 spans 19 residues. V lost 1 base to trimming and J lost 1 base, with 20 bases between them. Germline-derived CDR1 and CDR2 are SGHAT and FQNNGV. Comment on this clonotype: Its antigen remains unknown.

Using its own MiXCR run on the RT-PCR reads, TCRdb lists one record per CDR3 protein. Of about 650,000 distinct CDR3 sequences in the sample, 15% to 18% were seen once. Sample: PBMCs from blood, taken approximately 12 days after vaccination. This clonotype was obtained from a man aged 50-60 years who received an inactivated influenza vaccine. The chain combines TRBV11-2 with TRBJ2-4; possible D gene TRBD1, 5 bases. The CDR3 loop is CASSLGLNSWGGAKNIQYF. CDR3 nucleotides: TGTGCCAGCAGCTTAGGATTGAATAGTTGGGGCGGCGCCAAAAACATTCAGTACTTC.